The 5 T cell receptor beta chains listed next were all sequenced from one sample in a study of cytomegalovirus exposure and HLA in healthy donors. 60 Vbeta and 13 Jbeta primers were used in PCR. Assay: immunoSEQ multiplex PCR; the TCRdb copy retains only in-frame clones and omits some. The repertoire holds over 150,000 clones, with 80% as singletons. Sequenced: PBMCs. The receptors shown here come from a woman aged 50 to 60 in good health and CMV-seropositive.

This clone was recorded a few times. V and J are TRBV11-2 and TRBJ1-2; a weak D match, TRBD1 (5 bases). The CDR3 runs to 16 residues. V was pared by 5 bases and J by 8 bases, with 24 bases between. Germline-derived CDR1 and CDR2 are SGHAT and FQNNGV. The CDR3 here is CASSTPGQGGVGGYTF. CDR3 DNA: TGTGCCAGCAGCACCCCAGGTCAGGGCGGGGTAGGAGGCTACACCTTC.

This sequence joins TRBV9 and TRBJ1-1; 7 positions agree with TRBD1. Germline-derived CDR1 and CDR2 are SGDLS and YYNGEE. After removal of 2 bases from V and 4 bases from J, the junction contained 5 bases not matched to a gene. This CDR3 is built from 14 residues. CDR3 DNA: TGTGCCAGCAGCGTGACAGGGTCGGCCACTGAAGCTTTCTTT. This sequence encodes CASSVTGSATEAFF.

The chain links TRBV28 to TRBJ2-7, with D possibly being TRBD2 (6 bases). V was clipped by 5 bases and J by 7 bases, with 15 bases between them. From germline, CDR1 is MDHEN and CDR2 SYDVKM. The CDR3 spans 13 residues. The CDR3 nucleotides read TGTGCCAGCAGTCCCTCTCTAGCGCGGGAGCAGTACTTC. It encodes CASSPSLAREQYF.

The chain links TRBV6-1 to TRBJ1-5; 7 positions agree with TRBD1. The germline CDR1 and CDR2 sequences are MNHNS and SASEGT. Losses at the gene ends were 7 bases for V and 4 bases for J; bases not matched to a gene: 4. CDR3 length equals 13 residues. CDR3 nucleotides: TGTGCCAGCACCGAGACAGGGAATCAGCCCCAGCATTTT. This translates into CASTETGNQPQHF.

This clone was observed a single time. The chain carries TRBV7-3 and TRBJ2-1; TRBD2 matches at 12 bases. The CDR3 consists of 17 residues. The V gene end was trimmed by 2 bases and the J gene end by 7 bases; junction bases not matched to a gene: 9. The germline CDR1 and CDR2 sequences are SGHTA and FQGTGA. The CDR3 DNA sequence: TGTGCCAGCAGCTTAGGGGCCCCTAGCGGGGGGGGAAATGAGCAGTTCTTC. Its translation is CASSLGAPSGGGNEQFF.